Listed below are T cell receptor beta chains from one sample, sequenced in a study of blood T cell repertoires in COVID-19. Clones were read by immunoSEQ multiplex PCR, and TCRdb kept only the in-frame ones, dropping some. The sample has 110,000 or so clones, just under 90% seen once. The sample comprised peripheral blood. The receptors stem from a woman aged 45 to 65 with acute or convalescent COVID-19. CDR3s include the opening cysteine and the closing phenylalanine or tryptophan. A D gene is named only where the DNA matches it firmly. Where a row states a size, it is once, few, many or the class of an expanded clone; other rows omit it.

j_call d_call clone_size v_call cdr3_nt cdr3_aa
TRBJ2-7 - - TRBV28 TGTGCCACCCGCGTTAGCAGCACCTACGAGCAGTACTTC CATRVSSTYEQYF
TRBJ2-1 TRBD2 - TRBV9 TGTGCCAGCAGCCCTAGCGGGGGAACCTACAATGAGCAGTTCTTC CASSPSGGTYNEQFF
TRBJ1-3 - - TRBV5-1 TGCGCCAGCAGCTTGGCAGGGGAAAACACCATATATTTT CASSLAGENTIYF
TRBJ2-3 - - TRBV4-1 TGCGCCAGCAGCCAAGAACCGGGTACCCTTAGCACAGATACGCAGTATTTT CASSQEPGTLSTDTQYF
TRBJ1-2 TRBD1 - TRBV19 TGTGCCAGTAGCCTTAAGACAGGGGGTAGCTATGGCTACACCTTC CASSLKTGGSYGYTF
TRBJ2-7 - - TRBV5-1 TGCGCCAGCAGCAACGGATTGGGGGGTCAGGAGCAGTACTTC CASSNGLGGQEQYF
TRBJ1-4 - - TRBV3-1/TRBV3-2 TGTGCCAGCAGCCAAAGAGGTGAAAAACTGTTTTTT CASSQRGEKLFF
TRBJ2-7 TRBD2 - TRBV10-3 TGTGCCACCGCTAGCGGGAGTGCCGACGAGCAGTACTTC CATASGSADEQYF
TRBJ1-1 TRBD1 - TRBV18 TGTGCCAGCTCACTTCAAGGGACAGGAGTGAACACTGAAGCTTTCTTT CASSLQGTGVNTEAFF
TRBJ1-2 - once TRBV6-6 TGTGCCAGCAGTATTGCCGGGTCTTCGTATGGCTACACCTTC CASSIAGSSYGYTF
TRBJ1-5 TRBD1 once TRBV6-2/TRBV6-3 TGTGCCAGCAGCCCCGGGACAGCCCTCAATCAGCCCCAGCATTTT CASSPGTALNQPQHF
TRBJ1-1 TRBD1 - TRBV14 TGTGCCAGCAGCCGGACAGGGACTATGAACACTGAAGCTTTCTTT CASSRTGTMNTEAFF
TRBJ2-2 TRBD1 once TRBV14 TGTGCCAGCAGCCAAGAAATAATAAGGGACAGGAACACCGGGGAGCTGTTTTTT CASSQEIIRDRNTGELFF
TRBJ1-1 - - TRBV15 TGTGCCACCAGCAGAGATGGGAGCAGTGAAGCTTTCTTT CATSRDGSSEAFF
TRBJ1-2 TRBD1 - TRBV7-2 TGTGCCAGCAGCAGAGGCCTGACAGGGTACTATGGCTACACCTTC CASSRGLTGYYGYTF
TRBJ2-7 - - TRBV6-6 TGTGCCAGCAGTCCCGGACAGGGCGCGGGAGTTTCTAACTACGAGCAGTACTTC CASSPGQGAGVSNYEQYF
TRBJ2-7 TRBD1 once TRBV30 TGTGCCTGGAGTGTAGGACAGGGCTACGAGCAGTACTTC CAWSVGQGYEQYF
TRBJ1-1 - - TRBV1 TGCACCAGCAGCCTTAACGGCCAGGCGAGGAACACTGAAGCTTTCTTT CTSSLNGQARNTEAFF
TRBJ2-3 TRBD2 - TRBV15 TGTGCCACCAGCTCCCTGACTAGCGGGAGGGGGCAGTATTTT CATSSLTSGRGQYF
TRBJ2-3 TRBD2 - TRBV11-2 TGTGCCAGCAGCATAGCGGGGTCAGATACGCAGTATTTT CASSIAGSDTQYF
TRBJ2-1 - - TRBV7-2 TGTGCCAGCAGCTTACAGATGTACAATGAGCAGTTCTTC CASSLQMYNEQFF
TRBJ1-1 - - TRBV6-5 TGTGCCAGCAGTTACTGGGGGGATGAGACTGAAGCTTTCTTT CASSYWGDETEAFF
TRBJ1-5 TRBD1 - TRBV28 TGTGCCAGCAGTTTAGGACAGGGAATCAATCAGCCCCAGCATTTT CASSLGQGINQPQHF
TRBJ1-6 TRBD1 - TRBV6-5 TGTGCCAGCAGCCTGGGACAGGGGATTTATTCACCCCTCCACTTT CASSLGQGIYSPLHF
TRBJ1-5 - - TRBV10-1 TGCGCCAGCTCTAATAGCAATCAGCCCCAGCATTTT CASSNSNQPQHF
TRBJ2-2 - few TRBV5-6 TGTGCCAGCAGCTTAGTCGGGACCGGGGAGCTGTTTTTT CASSLVGTGELFF
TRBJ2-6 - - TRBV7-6 TGTGCCAGCAGCTCCCCATTCCGGGGGGCCAACGTCCTGACTTTC CASSSPFRGANVLTF
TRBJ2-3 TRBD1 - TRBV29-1 TGCAGCGTTTCGCTCACCGGGACAGGGGCCCCAGATACGCAGTATTTT CSVSLTGTGAPDTQYF
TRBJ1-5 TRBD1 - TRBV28 TGTGCCAGCAGTTTAAGTCGAACAGGGGGCGCCAGAAGGCAGCCCCAGCATTTT CASSLSRTGGARRQPQHF
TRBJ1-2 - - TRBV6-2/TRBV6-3 TGTGCCAGCAGTTACCTCCCAGGGGAGAGGAGTGGCTACACCTTC CASSYLPGERSGYTF
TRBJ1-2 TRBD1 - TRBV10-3 TGTGCCATCAGTGCCGACTTGACAGGGGGTGGCTACACCTTC CAISADLTGGGYTF
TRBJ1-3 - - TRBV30 TGTGCCTTTGGGACTTCTGGAAACACCATATATTTT CAFGTSGNTIYF
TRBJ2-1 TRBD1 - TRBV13 TGTGCCAGCTCTCCAGGGGGCCATGGGGTCCATGAGCAGTTCTTC CASSPGGHGVHEQFF
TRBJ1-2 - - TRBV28 TGTGCCAGCAGTTTACGCGGGGGGCGACACTACACCTTC CASSLRGGRHYTF
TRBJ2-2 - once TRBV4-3 TGCGCCAGCAGCCAAGGTCTAGGAAACACCGGGGAGCTGTTTTTT CASSQGLGNTGELFF
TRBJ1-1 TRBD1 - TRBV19 TGTGCCAGTAGCCTCCGGACAGGTCCGAACACTGAAGCTTTCTTT CASSLRTGPNTEAFF
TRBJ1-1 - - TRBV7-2 TGTGCCAGCAGCTGGGGGGGCGGTACGTATACTGAAGCTTTCTTT CASSWGGGTYTEAFF
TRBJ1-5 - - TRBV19 TGTGCCAGTGGGCTTGGGGACATCTCGCTCAATCAGCCCCAGCATTTT CASGLGDISLNQPQHF
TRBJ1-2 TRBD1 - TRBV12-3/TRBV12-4 TGTGCCAGCAGGACAGGGGGCTATGGCTACACCTTC CASRTGGYGYTF
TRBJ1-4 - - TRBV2 TGTGCCAGCAGTTCCCCGAGCCGGGAAAAACTGTTTTTT CASSSPSREKLFF
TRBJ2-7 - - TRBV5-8 TGTGCCAGCAGCTTGGCCTTGCAGGGGACGGACGAGCAGTACTTC CASSLALQGTDEQYF
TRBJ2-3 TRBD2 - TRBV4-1 TGCGCCAGCAGCCAAGACCCTAGCGGTAGCACAGATACGCAGTATTTT CASSQDPSGSTDTQYF